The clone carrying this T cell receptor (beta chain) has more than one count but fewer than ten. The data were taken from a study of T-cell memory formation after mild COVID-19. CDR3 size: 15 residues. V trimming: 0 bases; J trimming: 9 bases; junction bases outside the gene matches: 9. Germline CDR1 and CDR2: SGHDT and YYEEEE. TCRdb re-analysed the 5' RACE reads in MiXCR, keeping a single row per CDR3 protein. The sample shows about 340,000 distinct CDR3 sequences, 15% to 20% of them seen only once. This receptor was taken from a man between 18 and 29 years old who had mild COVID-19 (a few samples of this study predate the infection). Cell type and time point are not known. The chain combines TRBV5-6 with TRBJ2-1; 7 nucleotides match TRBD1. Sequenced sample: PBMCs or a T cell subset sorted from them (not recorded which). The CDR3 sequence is CASSLDRGFIGEQFF. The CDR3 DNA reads TGTGCCAGCAGCTTGGACAGGGGCTTTATAGGTGAGCAGTTCTTC.